The 20 T cell receptor beta chains in this list originate from one sample, sequenced in a study of T cell clusters in autoimmune cytopenias (dated by TCRdb to the late 2010s). Per sample, roughly 260 ng of peripheral blood genomic DNA, 35,000 to 45,000 genome equivalents, was used for TRB amplification. Sequenced using an Illumina MiSeq. To amplify TRB rearrangements, a touch-down multiplex PCR protocol was run with the TRB-A and TRB-B primer pools combined in a single tube. TCRdb reprocessed the reads, and each CDR3 protein sequence is entered once, without DNA. The table for this sample lists around 5,000 distinct CDR3 sequences. The leading ten clones occupy more than 45% of the sample. This same sample was also taken into another study, of T cell repertoires in aging, cancer and after chemotherapy.

The specimen sequenced was peripheral blood. The receptors were gathered from a human donor in good health.

Measured by frequency, this clonotype is medium-sized. The chain combines TRBV6-5 with TRBJ2-2; checking the TCRdb D call of TRBD2 is not possible without DNA. Per germline, CDR1 MNHEY and CDR2 SVGAGI. The CDR3 contains 15 residues. CDR3 amino acids: CASSYVVGPHGELFF.

In terms of frequency, this clonotype is medium-sized. The chain employs TRBV6-5 and TRBJ1-1. Germline V CDR1 and CDR2: MNHEY, SVGAGI. This CDR3 comprises 11 residues. The CDR3 loop reads CASGREPGAFF.

The gene calls are TRBV13 and TRBJ1-3. Germline V lookup: CDR1 PRHDT, CDR2 FYEKMQ (reference sequence). CDR3 length: 17 residues. CDR3 region: CASSLVFGNFSGNTIYF.

The chain employs TRBV12-3 or TRBV12-4 and TRBJ2-3; TCRdb proposes TRBD2, but this gene call is untestable without DNA. The CDR3 totals 15 residues. The CDR3 is CASSLAGGLADTQYF.

The J gene is TRBJ2-4, the V gene TRBV19; lacking DNA, the TRBD1 call made by TCRdb goes unchecked. Germline V gene lookup returns CDR1 LNHDA and CDR2 SQIVND (reference sequence). This CDR3 is 17 amino acids long. The CDR3 here is CASSKGRTGIAKNIQYF.

The V and J genes are TRBV19 and TRBJ2-2; TCRdb lists TRBD1, though no DNA is available to test this call. The germline CDR1 and CDR2 sequences are LNHDA and SQIVND (reference sequence). This CDR3 has 16 amino acids. CDR3 residues: CASSIGGGRFTGELFF.

This rearrangement joins TRBV5-8 to TRBJ2-1; absent DNA, TCRdb's TRBD2 call cannot be checked. The CDR3 totals 16 residues. In germline, CDR1 is SGHTS, CDR2 YDEGEE. This CDR3 is CASIASDQTKINEQFF.

The genes are TRBV5-6 and TRBJ2-7; without DNA, the TCRdb call of TRBD1 cannot be checked. The CDR3 runs to 15 residues. The germline V gene has CDR1 SGHDT and CDR2 YYEEEE. CDR3 sequence reads: CASSHGQEFPYEQYF.

This chain joins TRBV11-2 and TRBJ2-5; TCRdb names TRBD2, which stays unverified in the absence of DNA. This CDR3 contains 18 residues. Germline values: CDR1 SGHAT, CDR2 FQNNGV. The CDR3 spells CASSFGASGSSLAETQYF.

The J gene is TRBJ2-3, the V gene TRBV19; TCRdb reports TRBD2, a call that lacks DNA to check it against. Germline V gene data show CDR1 as LNHDA and CDR2 as SQIVND (reference sequence). This CDR3 is built from 15 residues. The CDR3 is CASSANGAFTDTQYF.

The chain recombines TRBV12-3 or TRBV12-4 with TRBJ1-3. CDR3 length: 16 residues. This chain's CDR3 is CASSKQGGLSGNTIYF.

In terms of frequency, this clonotype is medium-sized. V and J are TRBV18 and TRBJ2-5; TCRdb's D call of TRBD1 is untestable without DNA. Germline lookup yields CDR1 KGHSH and CDR2 LQKENI. The CDR3 extends over 13 amino acids. This CDR3 reads CASSPPGEETQYF. Variable domain in full (rest from reference TRBV18 and TRBJ2-5): NAGVMQNPRHLVRRRGQEARLRCSPMKGHSHVYWYRQLPEEGLKFMVYLQKENIIDESGMPKERFSAEFPKEGPSILRIQQVVRGDSAAYFCASSPPGEETQYFGPGTRLLVL.

In terms of frequency, this clonotype is medium-sized. This rearrangement joins TRBV19 to TRBJ2-5; the TRBD1 assignment by TCRdb is unverifiable without DNA. The CDR3 has 15 amino acids. The V gene's germline CDR1 is LNHDA and CDR2 SQIVND (reference sequence). CDR3 sequence reads: CASDAGTGGWETQYF.

The genes are TRBV29-1 and TRBJ1-5; TCRdb outputs TRBD1, but without DNA this stays unchecked. This CDR3 spans 15 amino acids. Germline assignment: CDR1 SQVTM and CDR2 ANQGSEA. This chain's CDR3 is CSVGGTGDRDQPQHF.

V is TRBV19 and J is TRBJ2-6. Per the germline V gene, CDR1 is LNHDA and CDR2 is SQIVND (reference sequence). This CDR3 has 16 residues. The CDR3 protein is CASSTQTGAGANVLTF.

V is TRBV19 and J is TRBJ1-1; the D gene TCRdb calls, TRBD1, cannot be checked with no DNA. The length of the CDR3 is 14 residues. Germline V gives CDR1 LNHDA, CDR2 SQIVND (reference sequence). The CDR3 here is CASSPTGMNTEAFF. The complete variable domain, with remaining parts taken from reference TRBV19 and TRBJ1-1, reads DGGITQSPKYLFRKEGQNVTLSCEQNLNHDAMYWYRQDPGQGLRLIYYSQIVNDFQKGDIAEGYSVSREKKESFPLTVTSAQKNPTAFYLCASSPTGMNTEAFFGQGTRLTVV.

The CDR3 spells CASSLSRDGNTGELFF. The chain employs TRBV27 and TRBJ2-2; TCRdb's D call, TRBD1, is unchecked because there is no DNA. The CDR3 is made up of 16 amino acids. Germline CDR1 reads MNHEY; CDR2 reads SMNVEV (reference sequence).

The rearrangement joins TRBV7-2 to TRBJ2-7. Germline V gene sequence: CDR1 SGHTA, CDR2 FQGNSA. The CDR3 consists of 11 residues. CDR3 in amino acids: CASSLIYEQYF.

This chain's CDR3 is CASSSNRGATEAFF. This chain uses TRBV27 with TRBJ1-1; TCRdb calls TRBD1, which cannot be checked without DNA. CDR1 is MNHEY and CDR2 is SMNVEV in the germline V gene (reference sequence). CDR3 length: 14 residues.

The genes are TRBV6-1 and TRBJ2-2; TCRdb gives TRBD1 as the D gene, but with no DNA this cannot be confirmed. This CDR3 has 16 amino acids. Germline V lookup: CDR1 MNHNS, CDR2 SASEGT. The CDR3 sequence: CASSPQGVANTGELFF.